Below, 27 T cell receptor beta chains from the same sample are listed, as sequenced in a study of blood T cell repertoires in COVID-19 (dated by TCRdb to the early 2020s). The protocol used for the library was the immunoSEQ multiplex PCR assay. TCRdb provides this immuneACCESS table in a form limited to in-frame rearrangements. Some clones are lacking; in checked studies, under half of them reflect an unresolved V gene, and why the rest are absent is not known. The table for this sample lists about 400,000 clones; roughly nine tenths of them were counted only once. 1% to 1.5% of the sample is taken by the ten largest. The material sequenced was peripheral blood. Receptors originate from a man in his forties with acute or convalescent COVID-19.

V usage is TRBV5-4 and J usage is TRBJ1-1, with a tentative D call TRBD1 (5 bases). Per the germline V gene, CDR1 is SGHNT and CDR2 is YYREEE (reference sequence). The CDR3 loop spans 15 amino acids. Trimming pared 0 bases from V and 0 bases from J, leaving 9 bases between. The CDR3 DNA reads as TGTGCCAGCAGCTTGGAGGGGCTGATGAACACTGAAGCTTTCTTT. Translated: CASSLEGLMNTEAFF.

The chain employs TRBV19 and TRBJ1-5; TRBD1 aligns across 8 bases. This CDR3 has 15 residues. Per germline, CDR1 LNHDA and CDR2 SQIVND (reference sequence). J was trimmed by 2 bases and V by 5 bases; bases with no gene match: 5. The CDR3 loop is CASSPGQGRNQPQHF. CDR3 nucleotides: TGTGCCAGTAGTCCCGGACAGGGCCGCAATCAGCCCCAGCATTTT.

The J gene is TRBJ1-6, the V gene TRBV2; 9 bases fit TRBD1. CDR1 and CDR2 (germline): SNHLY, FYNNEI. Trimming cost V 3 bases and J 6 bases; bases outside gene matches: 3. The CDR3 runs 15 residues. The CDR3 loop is CASSDGDRVNSPLHF. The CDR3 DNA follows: TGTGCCAGCAGTGATGGGGACAGGGTTAATTCACCCCTCCACTTT. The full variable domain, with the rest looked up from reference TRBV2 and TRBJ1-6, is EPEVTQTPSHQVTQMGQEVILRCVPISNHLYFYWYRQILGQKVEFLVSFYNNEISEKSEIFDDQFSVERPDGSNFTLKIRSTKLEDSAMYFCASSDGDRVNSPLHFGNGTRLTVT.

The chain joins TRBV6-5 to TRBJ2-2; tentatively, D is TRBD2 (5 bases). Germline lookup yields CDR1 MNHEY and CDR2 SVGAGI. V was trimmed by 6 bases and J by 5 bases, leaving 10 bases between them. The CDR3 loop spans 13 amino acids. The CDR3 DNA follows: TGTGCCAGCAGAACAGAGGGTACCGGGGAGCTGTTTTTT. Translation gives CASRTEGTGELFF.

The CDR3 DNA sequence: TGTGCCAGCAGCCCGGCAGGGGACAGCTATTCACCCCTCCACTTT. It translates to CASSPAGDSYSPLHF. The rearrangement uses TRBV7-9 and TRBJ1-6, with TRBD1 matching over 7 bases. CDR3 length: 15 amino acids. Germline V gene lookup returns CDR1 SEHNR and CDR2 FQNEAQ (reference sequence). Unmatched junction bases numbered 9, after V lost 5 bases and J lost 8 bases.

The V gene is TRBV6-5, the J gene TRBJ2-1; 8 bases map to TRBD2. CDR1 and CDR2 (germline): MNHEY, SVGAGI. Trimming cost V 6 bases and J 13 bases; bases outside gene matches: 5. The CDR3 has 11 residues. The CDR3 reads CASSGTSGQFF. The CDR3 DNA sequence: TGTGCCAGCAGCGGAACTAGCGGACAGTTCTTC.

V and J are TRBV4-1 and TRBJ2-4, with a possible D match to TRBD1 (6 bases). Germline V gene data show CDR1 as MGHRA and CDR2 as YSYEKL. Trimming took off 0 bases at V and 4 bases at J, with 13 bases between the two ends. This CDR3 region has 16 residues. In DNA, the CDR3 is TGCGCCAGCAGCCAAGATCGAAGACAGGCAAAAAACATTCAGTACTTC. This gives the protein CASSQDRRQAKNIQYF.

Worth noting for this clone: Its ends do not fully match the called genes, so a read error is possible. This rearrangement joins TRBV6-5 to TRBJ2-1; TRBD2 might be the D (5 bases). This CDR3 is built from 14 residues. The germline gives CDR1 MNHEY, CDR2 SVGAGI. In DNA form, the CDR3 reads TGTGCCAGCTCGAGGGAGCCAAGCTACCATGAGCAGTTCTTC. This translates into CASSREPSYHEQFF.

Here the CDR3 reads CASSVIGLADEQFF. The CDR3 region has the DNA TGTGCCAGCAGCGTGATCGGACTAGCGGATGAGCAGTTCTTC. The rearrangement joins TRBV9 to TRBJ2-1; 10 bases agree with TRBD2. The CDR3 sequence is 14 residues long. V dropped 2 bases and J dropped 8; count of bases not matched to a gene: 4. CDR1 SGDLS and CDR2 YYNGEE come from the germline V gene.

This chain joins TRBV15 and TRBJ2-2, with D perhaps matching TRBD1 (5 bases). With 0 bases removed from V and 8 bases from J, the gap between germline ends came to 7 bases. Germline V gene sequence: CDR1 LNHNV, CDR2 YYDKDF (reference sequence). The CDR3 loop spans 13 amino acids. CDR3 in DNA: TGTGCCACCAGCAGAGATGGGGCTGGGGAGCTGTTTTTT. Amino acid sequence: CATSRDGAGELFF.

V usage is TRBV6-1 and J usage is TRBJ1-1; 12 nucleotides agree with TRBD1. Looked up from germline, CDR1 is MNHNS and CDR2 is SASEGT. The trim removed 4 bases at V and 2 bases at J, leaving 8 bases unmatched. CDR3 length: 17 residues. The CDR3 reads CASSGLRDRGLNTEAFF. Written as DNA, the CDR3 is TGTGCCAGCAGTGGGCTACGGGACAGGGGGCTTAACACTGAAGCTTTCTTT.

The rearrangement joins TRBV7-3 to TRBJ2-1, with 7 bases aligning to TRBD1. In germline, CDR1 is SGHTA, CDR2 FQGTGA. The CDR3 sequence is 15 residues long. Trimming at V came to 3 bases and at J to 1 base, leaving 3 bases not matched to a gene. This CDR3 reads CASSFGQASYNEQFF. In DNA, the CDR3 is TGTGCCAGCAGCTTCGGACAGGCTTCCTACAATGAGCAGTTCTTC.

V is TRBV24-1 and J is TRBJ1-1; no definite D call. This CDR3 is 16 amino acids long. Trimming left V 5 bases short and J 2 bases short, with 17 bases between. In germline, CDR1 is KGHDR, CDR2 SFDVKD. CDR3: CATSGAGVMLNTEAFF. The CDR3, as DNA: TGTGCCACCAGTGGGGCCGGGGTCATGTTAAACACTGAAGCTTTCTTT.

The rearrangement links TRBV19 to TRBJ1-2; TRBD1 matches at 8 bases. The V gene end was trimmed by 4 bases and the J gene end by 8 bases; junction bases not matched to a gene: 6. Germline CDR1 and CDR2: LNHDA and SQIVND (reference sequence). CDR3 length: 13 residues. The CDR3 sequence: CASSRGDRTGYTF. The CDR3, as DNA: TGTGCCAGTAGTAGGGGGGACAGGACGGGCTACACCTTC.

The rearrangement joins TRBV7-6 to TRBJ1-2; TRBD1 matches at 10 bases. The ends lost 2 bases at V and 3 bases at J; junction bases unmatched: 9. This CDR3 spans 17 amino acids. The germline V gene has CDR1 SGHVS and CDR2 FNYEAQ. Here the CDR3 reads CASSLHRDRGVDYGYTF. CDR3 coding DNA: TGTGCCAGCAGCTTACACCGGGACAGGGGTGTAGACTATGGCTACACCTTC.

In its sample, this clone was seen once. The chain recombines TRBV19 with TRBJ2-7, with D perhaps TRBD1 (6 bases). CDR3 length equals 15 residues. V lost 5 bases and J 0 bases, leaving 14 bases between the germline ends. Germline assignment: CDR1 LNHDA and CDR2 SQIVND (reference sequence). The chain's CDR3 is CASSSPGQSSYEQYF. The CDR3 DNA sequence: TGTGCCAGTAGTTCCCCGGGACAAAGCTCCTACGAGCAGTACTTC.

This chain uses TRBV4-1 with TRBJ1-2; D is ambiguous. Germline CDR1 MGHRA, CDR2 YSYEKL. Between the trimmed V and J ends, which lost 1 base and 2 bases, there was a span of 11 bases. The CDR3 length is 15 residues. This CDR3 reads CASSQGFGSNYGYTF. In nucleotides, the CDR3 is TGCGCCAGCAGCCAAGGTTTCGGGTCCAACTATGGCTACACCTTC.

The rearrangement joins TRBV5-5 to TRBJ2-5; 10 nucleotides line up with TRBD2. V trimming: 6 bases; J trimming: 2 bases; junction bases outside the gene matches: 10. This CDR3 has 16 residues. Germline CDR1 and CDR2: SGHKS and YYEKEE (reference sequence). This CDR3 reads CASIPPILAGQETQYF. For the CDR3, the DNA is TGTGCCAGCATCCCACCCATACTAGCGGGACAAGAGACCCAGTACTTC. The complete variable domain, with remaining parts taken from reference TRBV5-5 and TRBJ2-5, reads DAGVTQSPTHLIKTRGQQVTLRCSPISGHKSVSWYQQVLGQGPQFIFQYYEKEERGRGNFPDRFSARQFPNYSSELNVNALLLGDSALYLCASIPPILAGQETQYFGPGTRLLVL.

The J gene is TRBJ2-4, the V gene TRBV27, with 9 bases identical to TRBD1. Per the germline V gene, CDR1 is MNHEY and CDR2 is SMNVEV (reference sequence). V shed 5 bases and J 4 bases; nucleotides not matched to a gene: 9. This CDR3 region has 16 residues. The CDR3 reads CASSQRGQGAKNIQYF. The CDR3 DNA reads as TGTGCCAGCAGTCAAAGGGGACAGGGAGCAAAAAACATTCAGTACTTC.

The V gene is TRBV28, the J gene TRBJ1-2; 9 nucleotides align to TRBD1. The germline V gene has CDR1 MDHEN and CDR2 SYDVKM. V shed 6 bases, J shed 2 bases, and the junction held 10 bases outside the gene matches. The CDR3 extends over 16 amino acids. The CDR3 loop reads CASSHRGQGRNYGYTF. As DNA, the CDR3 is TGTGCCAGCAGCCACCGGGGACAGGGACGGAACTATGGCTACACCTTC.

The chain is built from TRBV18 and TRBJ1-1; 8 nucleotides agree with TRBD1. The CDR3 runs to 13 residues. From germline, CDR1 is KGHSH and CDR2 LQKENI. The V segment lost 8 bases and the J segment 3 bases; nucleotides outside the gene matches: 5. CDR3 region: CASARGLDTEAFF. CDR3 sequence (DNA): TGTGCCAGCGCCAGGGGGCTCGACACTGAAGCTTTCTTT. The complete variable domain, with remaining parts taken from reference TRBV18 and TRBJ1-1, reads NAGVMQNPRHLVRRRGQEARLRCSPMKGHSHVYWYRQLPEEGLKFMVYLQKENIIDESGMPKERFSAEFPKEGPSILRIQQVVRGDSAAYFCASARGLDTEAFFGQGTRLTVV.

The chain's CDR3 is CASSLSGGRNTGELFF. The CDR3 DNA is TGTGCCAGCAGTTTATCGGGGGGCCGTAATACCGGGGAGCTGTTTTTT. The gene calls are TRBV28 and TRBJ2-2; a possible D gene is TRBD2 (7 bases). V was trimmed by 1 base and J by 5 bases, leaving 14 bases between them. Germline V gene data show CDR1 as MDHEN and CDR2 as SYDVKM. This CDR3 is 16 amino acids long.

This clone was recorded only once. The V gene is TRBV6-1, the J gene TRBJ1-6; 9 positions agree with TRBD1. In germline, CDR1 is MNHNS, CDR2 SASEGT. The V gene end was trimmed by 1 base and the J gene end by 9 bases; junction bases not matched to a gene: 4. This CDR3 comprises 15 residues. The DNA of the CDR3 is TGTGCCAGCAGTGAAGGGGACAGGGAGAGTTCACCCCTCCACTTT. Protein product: CASSEGDRESSPLHF.

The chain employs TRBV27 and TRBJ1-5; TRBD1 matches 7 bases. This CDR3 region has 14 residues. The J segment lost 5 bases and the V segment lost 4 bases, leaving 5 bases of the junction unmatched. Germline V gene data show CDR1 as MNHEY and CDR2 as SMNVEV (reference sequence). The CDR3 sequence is CASSSIGGYQPQHF. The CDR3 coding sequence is TGTGCCAGCAGTTCTATAGGGGGCTATCAGCCCCAGCATTTT.

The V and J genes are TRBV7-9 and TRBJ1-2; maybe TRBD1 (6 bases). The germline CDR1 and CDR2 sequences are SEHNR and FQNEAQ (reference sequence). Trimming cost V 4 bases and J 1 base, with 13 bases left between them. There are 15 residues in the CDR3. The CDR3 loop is CASSSAGTINYGYTF. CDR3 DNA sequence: TGTGCCAGCAGCTCCGCCGGGACAATTAACTATGGCTACACCTTC. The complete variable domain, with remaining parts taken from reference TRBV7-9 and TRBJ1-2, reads DTGVSQNPRHKITKRGQNVTFRCDPISEHNRLYWYRQTLGQGPEFLTYFQNEAQLEKSRLLSDRFSAERPKGSFSTLEIQRTEQGDSAMYLCASSSAGTINYGYTFGSGTRLTVV.

The CDR3 sequence: CSVVQGYGYTF. The CDR3 DNA is TGCAGCGTTGTCCAGGGGTATGGCTACACCTTC. The V and J genes are TRBV29-1 and TRBJ1-2; tentative D call: TRBD1 (6 bases). CDR1 is SQVTM and CDR2 is ANQGSEA in the germline V gene. The CDR3 sequence is 11 residues long. V lost 4 bases and J 5 bases, leaving 8 bases between the germline ends.

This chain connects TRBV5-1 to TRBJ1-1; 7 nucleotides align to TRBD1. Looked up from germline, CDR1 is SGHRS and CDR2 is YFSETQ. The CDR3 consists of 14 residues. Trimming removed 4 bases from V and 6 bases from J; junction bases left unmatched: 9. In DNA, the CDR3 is TGCGCCAGCAGCCCCCGGGACAGATCCGCTGAAGCTTTCTTT. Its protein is CASSPRDRSAEAFF. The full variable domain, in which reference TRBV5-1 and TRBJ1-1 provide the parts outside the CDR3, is KAGVTQTPRYLIKTRGQQVTLSCSPISGHRSVSWYQQTPGQGLQFLFEYFSETQRNKGNFPGRFSGRQFSNSRSEMNVSTLELGDSALYLCASSPRDRSAEAFFGQGTRLTVV.